This TCR beta chain stems from a study of cytomegalovirus exposure and HLA in healthy donors. PCR primers comprised 60 Vbeta and 13 Jbeta primers. Measured with immunoSEQ multiplex PCR; TCRdb has only the in-frame clones, and not every one. The table has more than 150,000 clones, 75% to 85% seen once. Broader study findings: Researchers reportedly found TCR beta sequences accurately predicted most subjects' HLA-A and HLA-B alleles.

On this clone: Its antigen remains unidentified.

Germline V gene lookup returns CDR1 KGHSH and CDR2 LQKENI. The CDR3 sequence is 13 residues long. V trimming: 4 bases; J trimming: 8 bases; junction bases outside the gene matches: 6. Sequencing input: PBMCs. The TCR sequence derives from a woman in her 30s in good health and CMV-seropositive. The rearrangement joins TRBV18 to TRBJ1-2; 8 bases are a match to TRBD1. This chain's CDR3 is CASSQGQVDGYTF. The CDR3 DNA sequence: TGTGCCAGCTCACAGGGACAGGTAGACGGCTACACCTTC.